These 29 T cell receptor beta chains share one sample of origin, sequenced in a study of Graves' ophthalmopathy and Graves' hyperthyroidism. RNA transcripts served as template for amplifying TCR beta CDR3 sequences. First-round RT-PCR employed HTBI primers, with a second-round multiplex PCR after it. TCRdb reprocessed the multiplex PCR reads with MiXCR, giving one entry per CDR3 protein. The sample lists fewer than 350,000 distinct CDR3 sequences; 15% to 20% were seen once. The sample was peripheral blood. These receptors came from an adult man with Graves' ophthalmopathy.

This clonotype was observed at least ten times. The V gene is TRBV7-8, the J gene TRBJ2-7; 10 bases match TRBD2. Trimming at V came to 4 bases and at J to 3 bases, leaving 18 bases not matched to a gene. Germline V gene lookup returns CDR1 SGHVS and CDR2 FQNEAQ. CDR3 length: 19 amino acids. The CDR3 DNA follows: TGTGCCAGCAGCTCTCCTAGCGGGAGTCTGGGACCTAGCGGCTACGAGCAGTACTTC. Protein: CASSSPSGSLGPSGYEQYF.

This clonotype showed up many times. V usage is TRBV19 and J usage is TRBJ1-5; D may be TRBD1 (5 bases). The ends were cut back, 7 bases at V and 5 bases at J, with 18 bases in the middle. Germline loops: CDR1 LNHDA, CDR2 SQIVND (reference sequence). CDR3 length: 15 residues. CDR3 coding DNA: TGTGCCAGTAACGAGGGGCCAGCCGGGTATCAGCCCCAGCATTTT. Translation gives CASNEGPAGYQPQHF.

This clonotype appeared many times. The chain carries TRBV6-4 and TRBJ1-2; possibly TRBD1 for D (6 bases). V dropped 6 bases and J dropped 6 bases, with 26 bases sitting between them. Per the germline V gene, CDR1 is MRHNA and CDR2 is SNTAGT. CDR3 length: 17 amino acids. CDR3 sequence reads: CASSDMVRGPPPDGYTF. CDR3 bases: TGTGCCAGCAGCGACATGGTCCGGGGGCCCCCTCCCGATGGCTACACCTTC.

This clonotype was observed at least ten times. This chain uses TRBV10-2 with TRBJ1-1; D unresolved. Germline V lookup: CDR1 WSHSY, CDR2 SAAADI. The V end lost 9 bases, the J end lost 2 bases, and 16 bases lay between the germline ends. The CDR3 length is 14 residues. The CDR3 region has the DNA TGCGCCAGTATTCCTCCTGGCGGAAACACTGAAGCTTTCTTT. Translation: CASIPPGGNTEAFF.

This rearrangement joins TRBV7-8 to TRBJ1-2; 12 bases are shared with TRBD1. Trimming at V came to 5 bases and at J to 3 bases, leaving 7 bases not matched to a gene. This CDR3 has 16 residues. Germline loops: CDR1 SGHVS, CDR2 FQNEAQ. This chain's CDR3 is CASSLGTGGADYGYTF. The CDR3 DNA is TGTGCCAGCAGCCTCGGGACAGGGGGCGCTGACTATGGCTACACCTTC.

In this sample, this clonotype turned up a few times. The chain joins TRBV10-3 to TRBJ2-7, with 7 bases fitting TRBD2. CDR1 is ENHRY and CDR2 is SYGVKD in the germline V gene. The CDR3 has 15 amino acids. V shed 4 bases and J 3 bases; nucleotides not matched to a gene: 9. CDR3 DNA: TGTGCCATCAGTGTTTGGGGTAGCGGGCGCTACGAGCAGTACTTC. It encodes CAISVWGSGRYEQYF.

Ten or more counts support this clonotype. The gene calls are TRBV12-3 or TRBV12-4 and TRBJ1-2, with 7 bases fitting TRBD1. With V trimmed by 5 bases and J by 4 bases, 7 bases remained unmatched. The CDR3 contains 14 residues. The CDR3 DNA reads TGTGCCAGCAGTAGAAGACAGGGTGGCTATGGCTACACCTTC. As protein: CASSRRQGGYGYTF.

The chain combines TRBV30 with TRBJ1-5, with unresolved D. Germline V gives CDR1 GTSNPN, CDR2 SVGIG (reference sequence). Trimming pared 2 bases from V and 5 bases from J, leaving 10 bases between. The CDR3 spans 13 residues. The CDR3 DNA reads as TGTGCCTGGAGTAGGAAGGTTGATCAGCCCCAGCATTTT. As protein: CAWSRKVDQPQHF.

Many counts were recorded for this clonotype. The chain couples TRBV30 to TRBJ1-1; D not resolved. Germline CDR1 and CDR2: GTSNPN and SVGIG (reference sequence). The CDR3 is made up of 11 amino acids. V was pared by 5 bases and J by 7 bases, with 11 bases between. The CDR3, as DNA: TGTGCCTGGCAGGAGTTGAATGAAGCTTTCTTT. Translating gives CAWQELNEAFF.

The CDR3: CASSLGQGGVRPSYEQYF. The CDR3 nucleotides are TGTGCCAGCAGTCTAGGACAGGGGGGAGTGAGGCCCTCCTACGAGCAGTACTTC. This sequence joins TRBV27 and TRBJ2-7; 10 bases are shared with TRBD1. The CDR3 sequence is 18 residues long. The V segment lost 5 bases and the J segment 0 bases; nucleotides outside the gene matches: 13. Germline V CDR1 and CDR2: MNHEY, SMNVEV (reference sequence).

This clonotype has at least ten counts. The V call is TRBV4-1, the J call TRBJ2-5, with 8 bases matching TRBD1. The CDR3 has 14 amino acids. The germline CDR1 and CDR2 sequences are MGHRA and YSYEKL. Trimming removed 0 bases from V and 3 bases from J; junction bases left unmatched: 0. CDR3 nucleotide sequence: TGCGCCAGCAGCCAAGAGGGACAGGAAGAGACCCAGTACTTC. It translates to CASSQEGQEETQYF.

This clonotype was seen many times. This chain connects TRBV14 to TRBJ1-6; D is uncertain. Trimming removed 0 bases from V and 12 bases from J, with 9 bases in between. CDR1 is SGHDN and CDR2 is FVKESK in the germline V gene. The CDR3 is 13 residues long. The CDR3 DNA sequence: TGTGCCAGCAGCCAAGAAGGGAAAGGACCCCTCCACTTT. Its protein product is CASSQEGKGPLHF.

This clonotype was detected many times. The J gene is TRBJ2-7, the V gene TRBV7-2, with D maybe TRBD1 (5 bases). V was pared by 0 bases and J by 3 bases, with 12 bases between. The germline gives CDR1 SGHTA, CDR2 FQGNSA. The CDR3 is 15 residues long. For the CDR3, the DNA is TGTGCCAGCAGCTTAGCCCCAGACAGCCTCTACGAGCAGTACTTC. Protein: CASSLAPDSLYEQYF.

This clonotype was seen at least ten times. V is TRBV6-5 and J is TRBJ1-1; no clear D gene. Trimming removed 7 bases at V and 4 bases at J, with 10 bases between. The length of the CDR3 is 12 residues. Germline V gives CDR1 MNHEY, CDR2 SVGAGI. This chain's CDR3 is CASTWTGTEAFF. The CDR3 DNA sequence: TGTGCCAGCACATGGACGGGCACTGAAGCTTTCTTT.

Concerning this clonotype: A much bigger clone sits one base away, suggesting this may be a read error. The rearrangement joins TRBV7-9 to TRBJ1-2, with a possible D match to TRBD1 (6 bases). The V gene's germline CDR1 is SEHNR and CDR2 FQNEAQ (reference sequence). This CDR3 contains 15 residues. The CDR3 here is CVSSLATPSRGGYTF. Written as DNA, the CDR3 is TGTGTCAGCAGCTTAGCCACCCCATCCAGGGGAGGCTACACCTTC.

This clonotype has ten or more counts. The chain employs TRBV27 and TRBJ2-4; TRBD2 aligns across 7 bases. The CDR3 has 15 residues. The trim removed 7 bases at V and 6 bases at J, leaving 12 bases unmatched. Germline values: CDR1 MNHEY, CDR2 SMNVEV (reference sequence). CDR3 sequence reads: CASTPRWGGVNIQYF. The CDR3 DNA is TGTGCCAGCACCCCTCGGTGGGGGGGTGTAAACATTCAGTACTTC.

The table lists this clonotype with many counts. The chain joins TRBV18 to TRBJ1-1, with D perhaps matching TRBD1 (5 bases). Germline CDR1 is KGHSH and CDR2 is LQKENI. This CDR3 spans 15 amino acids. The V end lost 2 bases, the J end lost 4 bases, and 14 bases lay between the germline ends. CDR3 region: CASSPGGLRITEAFF. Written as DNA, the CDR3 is TGTGCCAGCTCACCAGGGGGGTTAAGAATCACTGAAGCTTTCTTT.

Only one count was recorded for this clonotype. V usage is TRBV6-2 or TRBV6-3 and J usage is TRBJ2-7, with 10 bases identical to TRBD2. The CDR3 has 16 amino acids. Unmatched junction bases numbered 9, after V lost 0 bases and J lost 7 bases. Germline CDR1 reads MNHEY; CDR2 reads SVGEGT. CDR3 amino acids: CASSYSGAGGPLEQYF. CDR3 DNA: TGTGCCAGCAGTTACTCGGGAGCGGGAGGGCCATTAGAGCAGTACTTC.

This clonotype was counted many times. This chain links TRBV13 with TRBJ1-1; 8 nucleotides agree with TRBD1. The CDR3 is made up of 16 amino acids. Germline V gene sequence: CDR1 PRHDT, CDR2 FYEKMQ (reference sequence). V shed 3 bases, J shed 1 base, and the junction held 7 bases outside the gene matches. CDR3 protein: CASSLSGGPGNTEAFF. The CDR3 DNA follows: TGTGCCAGCAGCTTGTCAGGGGGCCCCGGGAACACTGAAGCTTTCTTT.

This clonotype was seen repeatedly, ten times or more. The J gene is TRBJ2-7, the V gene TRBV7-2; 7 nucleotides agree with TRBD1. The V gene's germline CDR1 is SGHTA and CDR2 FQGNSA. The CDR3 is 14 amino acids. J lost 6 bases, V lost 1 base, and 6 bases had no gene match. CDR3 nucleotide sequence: TGTGCCAGCAGCTTAGAAACAGGGGTGGGCGAGCAGTACTTC. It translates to CASSLETGVGEQYF.

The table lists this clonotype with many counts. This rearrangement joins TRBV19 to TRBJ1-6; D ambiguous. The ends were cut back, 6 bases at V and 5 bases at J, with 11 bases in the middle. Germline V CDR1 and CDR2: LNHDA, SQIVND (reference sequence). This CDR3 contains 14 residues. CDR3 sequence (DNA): TGTGCCAGTAGGGACTCTCTTAATAATTCACCCCTCCACTTT. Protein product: CASRDSLNNSPLHF.

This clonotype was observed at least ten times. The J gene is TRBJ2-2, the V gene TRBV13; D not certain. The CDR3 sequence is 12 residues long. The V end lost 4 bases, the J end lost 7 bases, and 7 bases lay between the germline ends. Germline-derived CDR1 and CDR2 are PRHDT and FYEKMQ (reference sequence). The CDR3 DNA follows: TGTGCCAGCAGCTCCCCAGGCGGGGAGCTGTTTTTT. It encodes CASSSPGGELFF.

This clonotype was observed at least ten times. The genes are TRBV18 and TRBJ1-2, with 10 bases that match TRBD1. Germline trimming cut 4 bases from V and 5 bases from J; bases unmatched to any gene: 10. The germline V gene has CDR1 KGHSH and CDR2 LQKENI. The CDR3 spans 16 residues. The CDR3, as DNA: TGTGCCAGCTCACGGGGACAGGGGACCATTTCGTATGGCTACACCTTC. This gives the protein CASSRGQGTISYGYTF.

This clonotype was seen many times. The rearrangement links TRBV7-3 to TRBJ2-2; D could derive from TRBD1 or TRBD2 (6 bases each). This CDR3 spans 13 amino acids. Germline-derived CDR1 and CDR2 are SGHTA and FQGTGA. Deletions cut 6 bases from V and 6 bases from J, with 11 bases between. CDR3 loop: CASSRGRSGELFF. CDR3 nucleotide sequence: TGTGCCAGCAGTCGGGGGCGGTCCGGGGAGCTGTTTTTT.

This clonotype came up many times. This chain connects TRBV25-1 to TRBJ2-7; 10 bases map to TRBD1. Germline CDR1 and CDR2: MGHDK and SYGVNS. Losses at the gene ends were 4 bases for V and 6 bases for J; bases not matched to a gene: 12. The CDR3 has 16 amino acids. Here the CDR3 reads CASSARPGTGESEQYF. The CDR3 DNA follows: TGTGCCAGCAGTGCTCGACCCGGGACAGGGGAATCCGAGCAGTACTTC.

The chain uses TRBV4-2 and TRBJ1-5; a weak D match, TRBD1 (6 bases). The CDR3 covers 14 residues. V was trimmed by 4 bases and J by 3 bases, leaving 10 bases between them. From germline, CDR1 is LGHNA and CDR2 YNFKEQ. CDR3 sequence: CASSPGGHNQPQHF. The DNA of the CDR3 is TGTGCCAGCAGCCCCGGGGGACACAATCAGCCCCAGCATTTT.

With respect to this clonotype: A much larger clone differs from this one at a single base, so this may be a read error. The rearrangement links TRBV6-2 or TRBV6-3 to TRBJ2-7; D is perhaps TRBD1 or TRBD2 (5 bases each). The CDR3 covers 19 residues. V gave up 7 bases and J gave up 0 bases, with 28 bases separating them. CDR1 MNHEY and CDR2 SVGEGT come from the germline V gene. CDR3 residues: CASIAPRSRGRIHSYEQYF. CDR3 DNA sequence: TGTGCCAGCATCGCACCGAGAAGTCGGGGCAGGATCCACTCCTACGAGCAGTACTTC.

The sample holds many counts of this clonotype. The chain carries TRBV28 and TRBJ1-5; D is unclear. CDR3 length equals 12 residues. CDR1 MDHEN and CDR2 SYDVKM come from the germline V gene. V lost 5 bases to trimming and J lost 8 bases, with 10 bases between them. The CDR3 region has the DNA TGTGCCAGCAGTCACGGACGTGAGCCCCAGCATTTT. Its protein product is CASSHGREPQHF.

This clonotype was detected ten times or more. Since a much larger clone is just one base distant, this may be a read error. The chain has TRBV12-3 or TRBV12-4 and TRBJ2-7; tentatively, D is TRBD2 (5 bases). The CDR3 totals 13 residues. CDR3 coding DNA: TGTACCAGCAGTTTGGGCGGGTCCTACGAGCAGTACTTC. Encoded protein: CTSSLGGSYEQYF.